The 12 T cell receptor beta chains listed next were all sequenced from one sample in a study of identical twins. MiXCR, applied by TCRdb to the 5' RACE reads, yields one record per CDR3 protein. Of nearly 650,000 distinct CDR3 sequences in the sample, roughly 6.6% are singletons; the top ten hold over 1.5%. These data were likewise used in another study, on yellow fever vaccine responses in identical twins.

The source material was PBMCs. The receptors were gathered from a woman younger than 30 in good health.

This clonotype was recorded many times. The CDR3 nucleotides read TGTGCCAGCAGCTTGGCGGAGCGGGGGGGCCGGAATGAGCAGTTCTTC. Its protein product is CASSLAERGGRNEQFF. The V call is TRBV5-6, the J call TRBJ2-1, with TRBD2 matching over 10 bases. The junction had 7 bases not matched to a gene; V was cut back by 0 bases and J by 7 bases. The CDR3 has 16 residues. The V gene's germline CDR1 is SGHDT and CDR2 YYEEEE.

The gene calls are TRBV19 and TRBJ2-1; 10 bases agree with TRBD1. The germline V gene has CDR1 LNHDA and CDR2 SQIVND (reference sequence). The junction had 9 bases not matched to a gene; V was cut back by 7 bases and J by 6 bases. The CDR3 is made up of 15 amino acids. The CDR3 loop is CASIAGTGVSNEQFF. As DNA, the CDR3 is TGTGCCAGTATCGCCGGGACAGGGGTAAGCAATGAGCAGTTCTTC.

The chain couples TRBV29-1 to TRBJ2-1, with 7 nucleotides matching TRBD2. Germline V gene sequence: CDR1 SQVTM, CDR2 ANQGSEA. The length of the CDR3 is 17 residues. V lost 0 bases, J lost 0 bases, and 8 bases stayed unmatched. The CDR3 DNA sequence: TGCAGCGTTGAAGATCACAGCGGGACGAGCTCCTACAATGAGCAGTTCTTC. Amino acids: CSVEDHSGTSSYNEQFF.

This clonotype was seen more than once but under ten times. The J gene is TRBJ2-2, the V gene TRBV3-1; D not certain. Germline lookup yields CDR1 LGHDT and CDR2 YNNKEL (reference sequence). The CDR3 has 15 amino acids. Trimming stripped 0 bases from V and 0 bases from J, with 5 bases between. For the CDR3, the DNA is TGTGCCAGCAGCCAAGAAACCCCGAACACCGGGGAGCTGTTTTTT. Translated, it gives CASSQETPNTGELFF.

The chain is built from TRBV7-9 and TRBJ2-2; D is possibly TRBD1 (5 bases). Germline assignment: CDR1 SEHNR and CDR2 FQNEAQ (reference sequence). The CDR3 spans 16 residues. V gave up 8 bases and J gave up 5 bases, with 21 bases separating them. In nucleotides, the CDR3 is TGTGCCAGCTCCTCTGCGGACACGGCCTCGACCGGGGAGCTGTTTTTT. It codes for CASSSADTASTGELFF. Together with reference TRBV7-9 and TRBJ2-2, the CDR3 gives the full variable domain: DTGVSQNPRHKITKRGQNVTFRCDPISEHNRLYWYRQTLGQGPEFLTYFQNEAQLEKSRLLSDRFSAERPKGSFSTLEIQRTEQGDSAMYLCASSSADTASTGELFFGEGSRLTVL.

This clonotype was seen at least ten times. The rearrangement uses TRBV5-1 and TRBJ1-6; no reliable D call. Germline loops: CDR1 SGHRS, CDR2 YFSETQ. Trimming stripped 0 bases from V and 4 bases from J, with 8 bases between. The CDR3 extends over 15 amino acids. The CDR3 DNA reads TGCGCCAGCAGCTTGGGACACAGATATAATTCACCCCTCCACTTT. It encodes CASSLGHRYNSPLHF.

This clonotype was counted between two and nine times. This CDR3 reads CASSLDHNNSPLHF. Here the CDR3 DNA reads TGCGCCAGCAGCTTGGATCACAATAATTCACCCCTCCACTTT. J is TRBJ1-6 and V is TRBV5-1; the D is unclear. There are 14 residues in the CDR3. Trimming took 0 bases from V and 5 from J, leaving 6 bases between them. CDR1 and CDR2 (germline): SGHRS, YFSETQ.

This clonotype has a count of ten or more. At one of its ends the junction is not consistent with the germline gene, which may arise from a read error. The rearrangement links TRBV10-3 to TRBJ2-7, with 9 nucleotides matching TRBD2. This CDR3 contains 15 residues. Germline loops: CDR1 ENHRY, CDR2 SYGVKD. In nucleotides, the CDR3 is TGTGCCATCAGTGAGTCCGGGACTAGCTCCAACGAGCAGTACTTC. Amino acids: CAISESGTSSNEQYF.

The J gene is TRBJ2-3, the V gene TRBV12-3 or TRBV12-4; D remains unclear. V was shortened by 5 bases and J by 0 bases, with 9 bases between the two germline ends. The CDR3 loop spans 14 amino acids. CDR3: CASSRATSTDTQYF. In DNA form, the CDR3 reads TGTGCCAGCAGTAGGGCAACTAGCACAGATACGCAGTATTTT.

This clonotype occurred many times. V usage is TRBV12-3 or TRBV12-4 and J usage is TRBJ2-5, with 9 bases matching TRBD1. V was pared by 1 base and J by 4 bases, with 4 bases of the junction left unmatched. The CDR3 has 15 residues. CDR3 coding DNA: TGTGCCAGCAGTTTAGGACAGGGGGATCGAGAGACCCAGTACTTC. Translated, it gives CASSLGQGDRETQYF.

This clonotype occurred many times. The V gene is TRBV9, the J gene TRBJ2-3; D remains unclear. CDR3 size: 16 residues. The V end was cut by 4 bases, the J end by 2 bases, with 17 bases between. Germline V CDR1 and CDR2: SGDLS, YYNGEE. As DNA, the CDR3 is TGTGCCAGCAGCCCCGACATCTTGCTCATCACAGATACGCAGTATTTT. This gives the protein CASSPDILLITDTQYF. Using reference TRBV9 and TRBJ2-3 for the parts outside the CDR3, the full variable domain is DSGVTQTPKHLITATGQRVTLRCSPRSGDLSVYWYQQSLDQGLQFLIQYYNGEERAKGNILERFSAQQFPDLHSELNLSSLELGDSALYFCASSPDILLITDTQYFGPGTRLTVL.

The chain recombines TRBV11-1 with TRBJ1-5; 8 bases are a match to TRBD1. The germline CDR1 and CDR2 sequences are SGHAT and FQDESV (reference sequence). Unmatched junction bases numbered 11, after V lost 4 bases and J lost 0 bases. This CDR3 has 18 residues. DNA of the CDR3: TGTGCCAGCAGCTCAGAGCTAGGACAGGGCCTTAGCAATCAGCCCCAGCATTTT. It specifies CASSSELGQGLSNQPQHF.